What follows are 10 T cell receptor beta chains derived from one specimen sequenced in a study of molecular identifiers for immune sequencing clone quantification. MiXCR, applied by TCRdb to the PCR reads, yields one record per CDR3 protein. The table records about half a million distinct CDR3 sequences, under 30% of them present only once. The sample taken for sequencing was naive CD8+ T cells from blood, with Jurkat cell RNA spiked in. Subset meaning: FACS-sorted CD8+CD4-CCR7+CD45RA+ naive T cells. These receptors all stem from a human donor in good health. Some libraries in this study had Jurkat cell RNA spiked in.

Concerning this clonotype itself: This may stem from a read error, because a much larger clone lies one nucleotide away. The V call is TRBV4-2, the J call TRBJ2-7; D gene ambiguous. Germline V gene data show CDR1 as LGHNA and CDR2 as YNFKEQ. V was clipped by 1 base and J by 5 bases, with 12 bases between them. The CDR3 loop spans 14 amino acids. Here the CDR3 DNA reads TGTGCCAGCAGCCAAGTACACGGTGGCGACGAGCAGTACTTC. Protein sequence: CASSQVHGGDEQYF.

In DNA form, the CDR3 reads TGCGCCAGCAGCCAAGATTCGACAGGTCGTACAGATACGCAGTATTTT. This codes for CASSQDSTGRTDTQYF. The chain couples TRBV4-3 to TRBJ2-3; maybe TRBD1 (6 bases). This CDR3 region has 16 residues. Germline V gives CDR1 LGHNA, CDR2 YSLEER. Trimming removed 0 bases from V and 3 bases from J, with 13 bases in between.

In this sample, this clonotype turned up a few times. The V call is TRBV16, the J call TRBJ1-1, with TRBD1 matching 10 bases. Trimming at V came to 0 bases and at J to 3 bases, leaving 4 bases not matched to a gene. The CDR3 has 16 amino acids. Germline V gene lookup returns CDR1 KGHSY and CDR2 FQNENV. CDR3 DNA sequence: TGTGCCAGCAGCCAATCTTGGACAGGGGGGGACACTGAAGCTTTCTTT. Protein sequence: CASSQSWTGGDTEAFF.

This clonotype was picked up a small number of times. The chain recombines TRBV18 with TRBJ2-2, with a weak D call TRBD1 (5 bases). Deletions cut 4 bases from V and 6 bases from J, with 9 bases between. CDR1 is KGHSH and CDR2 is LQKENI in the germline V gene. The length of the CDR3 is 13 residues. In DNA, the CDR3 is TGTGCCAGCTCACAGGACACAGCCGGGGAGCTGTTTTTT. Residues: CASSQDTAGELFF.

Concerning this clonotype: A read error may explain this, as a much larger clone is one base away. The gene calls are TRBV2 and TRBJ2-3; the D is unclear. Germline V gene lookup returns CDR1 SNHLY and CDR2 FYNNEI. This CDR3 is 16 amino acids long. V lost 0 bases to trimming and J lost 5 bases, with 15 bases between them. The CDR3 sequence: CASSEARPRDKDTQYF. CDR3 DNA sequence: TGTGCCAGCAGTGAAGCGCGTCCTCGAGACAAAGATACGCAGTATTTT.

J is TRBJ1-2 and V is TRBV28; 10 nucleotides agree with TRBD1. The CDR3 length is 15 residues. With V trimmed by 5 bases and J by 4 bases, 7 bases remained unmatched. Germline assignment: CDR1 MDHEN and CDR2 SYDVKM. CDR3 nucleotide sequence: TGTGCCAGCAGTGCCGGGACAGGGGACCTCTATGGCTACACCTTC. Its translation is CASSAGTGDLYGYTF.

This clonotype was counted only a few times. This rearrangement joins TRBV10-3 to TRBJ1-1, with D unclear. CDR1 and CDR2 from the germline V gene are ENHRY and SYGVKD. CDR3 size: 13 residues. Trimming shortened V by 2 bases and J by 6 bases, and 10 bases separated the two germline ends. This CDR3 is CAISEPTDSEAFF. The CDR3 nucleotides read TGTGCCATCAGTGAGCCTACGGACTCTGAAGCTTTCTTT.

The chain combines TRBV6-6 with TRBJ2-7, with TRBD1 matching over 8 bases. The CDR3 runs 13 residues. J was trimmed by 7 bases and V by 6 bases; bases with no gene match: 8. From germline, CDR1 is MNHNY and CDR2 SVGAGI (reference sequence). This CDR3 reads CASRHGQGEEQYF. CDR3 nucleotides: TGTGCCAGCAGACACGGACAGGGTGAAGAGCAGTACTTC.

This clonotype turned up a few times. The chain links TRBV28 to TRBJ2-7, with 7 positions matching TRBD1. Trimming removed 6 bases from V and 2 bases from J; junction bases left unmatched: 7. The CDR3 length is 14 residues. The germline CDR1 and CDR2 sequences are MDHEN and SYDVKM. Here the CDR3 reads CASSTRGLAYEQYF. The CDR3 coding sequence is TGTGCCAGCAGCACCAGGGGGTTGGCCTACGAGCAGTACTTC.

V gene TRBV19 combines with J gene TRBJ1-5; D is possibly TRBD1 (5 bases). The V gene's germline CDR1 is LNHDA and CDR2 SQIVND (reference sequence). This CDR3 comprises 15 residues. The ends were cut back, 2 bases at V and 7 bases at J, with 15 bases in the middle. The CDR3 nucleotides read TGTGCCAGTAGTATAACCGGGGGAGTGGGCCAGCCCCAGCATTTT. Amino acids: CASSITGGVGQPQHF. Full variable domain (outside the CDR3, taken from reference TRBV19 and TRBJ1-5): DGGITQSPKYLFRKEGQNVTLSCEQNLNHDAMYWYRQDPGQGLRLIYYSQIVNDFQKGDIAEGYSVSREKKESFPLTVTSAQKNPTAFYLCASSITGGVGQPQHFGDGTRLSIL.